The 13 T cell receptor beta chains below all came from one sample that was sequenced in a study of shared clonotypes between healthy human individuals. The assay was immunoSEQ multiplex PCR, and TCRdb's table has in-frame clones only and misses some. The sample lists hundreds of thousands of clones, around 95% occurring once. Naive-designated CD8 cells lacked CD45RO, were positively enriched for CCR7, and omitted terminally differentiated effector memory CD45RA+ cells. The source material was naive CD8+ T cells sorted from blood. All receptors come from a woman aged 25 to 39 in good health.

This chain joins TRBV10-2 and TRBJ2-3, with a tentative D call TRBD2 (6 bases). The CDR3 has 14 amino acids. The V end was cut by 9 bases, the J end by 5 bases, with 18 bases between. Germline CDR1 reads WSHSY; CDR2 reads SAAADI. The CDR3 loop is CASSGMRRVDTQYF. CDR3 DNA: TGCGCCAGTAGCGGTATGAGAAGGGTAGATACGCAGTATTTT.

The chain joins TRBV7-9 to TRBJ2-1, with TRBD1 as a possible D gene (6 bases). Germline V gene sequence: CDR1 SEHNR, CDR2 FQNEAQ (reference sequence). The CDR3 runs 13 residues. V was cut by 5 bases and J by 7 bases, with 12 bases left in between. In DNA, the CDR3 is TGTGCCAGCAGCCCCCCGAGGGGGAATGAGCAGTTCTTC. This gives the protein CASSPPRGNEQFF.

The rearrangement uses TRBV27 and TRBJ2-7, with 7 bases lining up with TRBD2. CDR3 length: 14 residues. The ends lost 2 bases at V and 3 bases at J; junction bases unmatched: 4. Per the germline V gene, CDR1 is MNHEY and CDR2 is SMNVEV (reference sequence). The CDR3 bases are TGTGCCAGCAGTTTAGCGGGAGATCTCTACGAGCAGTACTTC. Translated: CASSLAGDLYEQYF.

CDR3 nucleotides: TGTGCCAGCAGTAAAATGCAGGGGGAAGGGGCCAACGTCCTGACTTTC. Protein product: CASSKMQGEGANVLTF. The V call is TRBV27, the J call TRBJ2-6; 7 bases match TRBD1. With V trimmed by 5 bases and J by 4 bases, 8 bases remained unmatched. The CDR3 contains 16 residues. Germline V lookup: CDR1 MNHEY, CDR2 SMNVEV (reference sequence). The complete variable domain, with remaining parts taken from reference TRBV27 and TRBJ2-6, reads EAQVTQNPRYLITVTGKKLTVTCSQNMNHEYMSWYRQDPGLGLRQIYYSMNVEVTDKGDVPEGYKVSRKEKRNFPLILESPSPNQTSLYFCASSKMQGEGANVLTFGAGSRLTVL.

V usage is TRBV9 and J usage is TRBJ1-2; 10 positions match TRBD1. There are 15 residues in the CDR3. Germline V gene sequence: CDR1 SGDLS, CDR2 YYNGEE. The V gene end was trimmed by 3 bases and the J gene end by 2 bases; junction bases not matched to a gene: 4. This CDR3 reads CASSGDRGHNYGYTF. CDR3 DNA sequence: TGTGCCAGCAGCGGCGACAGGGGGCACAACTATGGCTACACCTTC.

The rearrangement joins TRBV5-8 to TRBJ2-7; D unclear. The CDR3 has 13 amino acids. Between the trimmed V and J ends, which lost 1 base and 3 bases, there was a span of 8 bases. Germline CDR1 reads SGHTS; CDR2 reads YDEGEE. The chain's CDR3 is CASSLIVSYEQYF. The CDR3 DNA reads as TGTGCCAGCAGCTTGATAGTCAGCTACGAGCAGTACTTC.

A note on this clone: Other DNA sequences in this specimen translate into the identical CDR3. The J gene is TRBJ2-7, the V gene TRBV27; 10 nucleotides line up with TRBD1. Trimming took 0 bases from V and 5 from J; bases not matched to a gene: 7. Germline CDR1 reads MNHEY; CDR2 reads SMNVEV (reference sequence). The CDR3 is made up of 16 amino acids. CDR3 DNA: TGTGCCAGCAGTTTATCCCCCGGGACAGGGGTACACGAGCAGTACTTC. This codes for CASSLSPGTGVHEQYF.

On this clone: This CDR3 is also generated by other DNA sequences in the sample. The J gene is TRBJ1-2, the V gene TRBV28, with D possibly matching TRBD1 (5 bases). The CDR3 is 13 amino acids. V was trimmed by 6 bases and J by 2 bases, leaving 10 bases between them. Germline V gives CDR1 MDHEN, CDR2 SYDVKM. CDR3: CASSLGGNYGYTF. Written as DNA, the CDR3 is TGTGCCAGCAGCCTTGGGGGAAACTATGGCTACACCTTC.

This sequence joins TRBV13 and TRBJ1-4, with D perhaps TRBD1 (5 bases). The CDR3 consists of 14 residues. V was pared by 0 bases and J by 4 bases, with 6 bases between. Germline loops: CDR1 PRHDT, CDR2 FYEKMQ (reference sequence). For the CDR3, the DNA is TGTGCCAGCAGCTTAGGGACAGATAATGAAAAACTGTTTTTT. Amino acids: CASSLGTDNEKLFF.

This chain joins TRBV5-6 and TRBJ2-1; 8 bases are shared with TRBD1. Germline V CDR1 and CDR2: SGHDT, YYEEEE. V lost 1 base and J lost 9; bases outside the gene matches: 3. The CDR3 covers 13 residues. CDR3 coding DNA: TGTGCCAGCAGCTTGCTAGACAGGGGTGAGCAGTTCTTC. It translates to CASSLLDRGEQFF.

This clone was counted only a few times. The V call is TRBV25-1, the J call TRBJ1-1; D may be TRBD1 (6 bases). The ends were cut back, 4 bases at V and 3 bases at J, with 15 bases in the middle. CDR1 and CDR2 (germline): MGHDK, SYGVNS. The CDR3 consists of 15 residues. The chain's CDR3 is CASSAQQGMDTEAFF. CDR3 bases: TGTGCCAGCAGTGCCCAACAGGGCATGGACACTGAAGCTTTCTTT. The complete variable domain, with remaining parts taken from reference TRBV25-1 and TRBJ1-1, reads EADIYQTPRYLVIGTGKKITLECSQTMGHDKMYWYQQDPGMELHLIHYSYGVNSTEKGDLSSESTVSRIRTEHFPLTLESARPSHTSQYLCASSAQQGMDTEAFFGQGTRLTVV.

The chain is built from TRBV19 and TRBJ2-3; perhaps TRBD2 as D (5 bases). The V gene lost 0 bases and the J gene lost 1 base, with 17 bases spanning the gap. Germline CDR1 reads LNHDA; CDR2 reads SQIVND (reference sequence). The CDR3 consists of 18 residues. CDR3 nucleotides: TGTGCCAGTAGTATAGATCGTAACCGGGATCCTGGCACAGATACGCAGTATTTT. Its protein is CASSIDRNRDPGTDTQYF. The variable domain in full, with the rest retrieved from reference TRBV19 and TRBJ2-3, is DGGITQSPKYLFRKEGQNVTLSCEQNLNHDAMYWYRQDPGQGLRLIYYSQIVNDFQKGDIAEGYSVSREKKESFPLTVTSAQKNPTAFYLCASSIDRNRDPGTDTQYFGPGTRLTVL.

This chain uses TRBV4-2 with TRBJ2-1; 9 bases map to TRBD2. This CDR3 is built from 16 residues. The J segment lost 0 bases and the V segment lost 8 bases, leaving 8 bases of the junction unmatched. In germline, CDR1 is LGHNA, CDR2 YNFKEQ. CDR3 protein: CASGPIAGDSYNEQFF. The DNA for the CDR3 is TGTGCCAGCGGACCTATAGCGGGAGACTCCTACAATGAGCAGTTCTTC.